There are many counts of the clone carrying this TCR beta chain. Its antigen is not known. The sample belongs to a study of CD8 T cells in ankylosing spondylitis. Study-wide results and limits: Earlier work had already found some motif variants in reactive arthritis synovial fluid and blood. For ankylosing spondylitis blood, a TCR beta motif of under ten highly homologous variants appeared characteristic.

Quantitative 5'-RACE was performed with molecular barcodes, and it yielded the TCR beta libraries. One entry per CDR3 protein results from TCRdb running MiXCR on the 5' RACE reads. The sample yields approximately 130,000 distinct CDR3 sequences, 11% seen once. The length of the CDR3 is 14 residues. Between the trimmed V and J ends, which lost 2 bases and 4 bases, there was a span of 14 bases. Germline-derived CDR1 and CDR2 are GTSNPN and SVGIG (reference sequence). Sequenced input: blood, either unsorted or a sorted T cell fraction (not recorded which). This chain connects TRBV30 to TRBJ1-2; weak D call: TRBD1 (6 bases). The TCR was taken from a female donor with ankylosing spondylitis or in good health (not recorded which). The CDR3 protein is CAWSTPGGFYGYTF. The CDR3 DNA sequence: TGTGCCTGGAGTACCCCCGGGGGCTTCTATGGCTACACCTTC.